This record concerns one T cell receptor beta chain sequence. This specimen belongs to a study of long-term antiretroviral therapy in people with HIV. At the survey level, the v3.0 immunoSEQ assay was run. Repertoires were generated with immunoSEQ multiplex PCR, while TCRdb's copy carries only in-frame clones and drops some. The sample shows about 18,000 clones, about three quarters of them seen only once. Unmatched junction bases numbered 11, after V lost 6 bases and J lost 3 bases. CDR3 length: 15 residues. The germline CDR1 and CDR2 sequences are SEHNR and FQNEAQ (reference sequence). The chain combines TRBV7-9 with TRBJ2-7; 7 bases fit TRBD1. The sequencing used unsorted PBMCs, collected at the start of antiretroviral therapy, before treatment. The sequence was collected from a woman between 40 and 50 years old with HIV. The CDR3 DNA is TGTGCCAGCAGTCTCCCGGGACAGCGTCTCTACGAGCAGTACTTC. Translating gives CASSLPGQRLYEQYF.